The clone carrying this TCR beta chain was seen repeatedly, ten times or more. V was clipped by 5 bases and J by 6 bases, with 11 bases between them. Germline V gene data show CDR1 as SGHAT and CDR2 as FQNNGV. The CDR3 sequence is 12 residues long. The source of the sample is a study of spatial heterogeneity in lung cancer. The overall study: Sequencing consistently turned up more beta-chain sequences than alpha-chain sequences. A unique TCR and UMI combination showed up more than ten times in raw reads, on average.

Time point: sample taken at primary tumor resection. Extraction of whole RNA from tumor, nontumor lung or frozen PBMC preceded unsorted sequencing. Samples were obtained from approximately 76 donors, all untreated early-stage non-small cell lung cancer patients. Every molecule of TCR cDNA had its own unique molecular identifier. TCRdb re-analysed the 5' RACE reads in MiXCR, keeping a single row per CDR3 protein. The sample lists roughly 11,000 distinct CDR3 sequences; roughly 3.8% were seen once. This chain uses TRBV11-2 with TRBJ2-7, with D possibly being TRBD2 (6 bases). The clonotype was recovered from a male donor with early-stage non-small cell lung cancer. The sequenced sample was normal lung tissue next to the tumor, obtained at surgery. Here the CDR3 reads CASSKLASEQYF. The DNA for the CDR3 is TGTGCCAGCAGCAAGCTAGCGAGCGAGCAGTACTTC.